One sample yielded the 28 T cell receptor beta chains listed below, sequenced in a study of T cell repertoires in cytomegalovirus infection. One entry per CDR3 protein, called by TCRdb with MiXCR from the reads. The data hold some 300,000 distinct CDR3 sequences, with around 9.6% observed a single time. The sequenced material came from PBMCs. The receptors here all came from a human donor in good health (CMV status not recorded). Some clones in this sample may be carry-over from other donors' samples.

This clonotype was counted between two and nine times. This rearrangement joins TRBV29-1 to TRBJ2-6, with 11 bases fitting TRBD1. The CDR3 length is 16 residues. Trimming took 6 bases from V and 0 from J; bases not matched to a gene: 4. Germline V gene data show CDR1 as SQVTM and CDR2 as ANQGSEA. DNA for the CDR3: TGCAGCGTCGGGACAGGGGGACCCTCTGGGGCCAACGTCCTGACTTTC. Translating gives CSVGTGGPSGANVLTF.

This clonotype showed up many times. The chain recombines TRBV12-3 or TRBV12-4 with TRBJ1-5; tentative D call: TRBD1 (5 bases). CDR3 length equals 15 residues. V lost 6 bases to trimming and J lost 6 bases, with 18 bases between them. The chain's CDR3 is CASRGGGMGSQPQHF. CDR3 bases: TGTGCCAGCAGGGGTGGGGGTATGGGTAGTCAGCCCCAGCATTTT.

This clonotype was seen at least ten times. This chain uses TRBV6-1 with TRBJ1-1; D may be TRBD1 (6 bases). Trimming stripped 6 bases from V and 1 base from J, with 15 bases between. Germline loops: CDR1 MNHNS, CDR2 SASEGT. The CDR3 extends over 15 amino acids. The CDR3 nucleotides are TGTGCCAGCAGCAAGGACAGCGGCAGGAACACTGAAGCTTTCTTT. This encodes CASSKDSGRNTEAFF.

This clonotype was observed many times. In DNA, the CDR3 is TGCGCCAGCAGCAAGGACAGAGAATATGGCTACACCTTC. Protein sequence: CASSKDREYGYTF. This chain links TRBV5-1 with TRBJ1-2, with a possible D match to TRBD1 (6 bases). CDR1 is SGHRS and CDR2 is YFSETQ in the germline V gene. CDR3 length: 13 amino acids. The germline V and J ends were trimmed by 4 bases and 5 bases, with 12 bases remaining between them.

This clonotype was seen ten or more times. The genes are TRBV28 and TRBJ1-2; D gene unclear. CDR1 and CDR2 from the germline V gene are MDHEN and SYDVKM. The CDR3 sequence is 13 residues long. Between the trimmed V and J ends, which lost 3 bases and 5 bases, there was a span of 10 bases. The CDR3 DNA reads as TGTGCCAGCAGTTTCGGAGTTCGGTATGGCTACACCTTC. This translates into CASSFGVRYGYTF.

This clonotype was observed at least ten times. This chain joins TRBV7-9 and TRBJ2-7; D is tentatively TRBD1 or TRBD2 (6 bases each). This CDR3 is built from 13 residues. Germline V gene sequence: CDR1 SEHNR, CDR2 FQNEAQ (reference sequence). The V end lost 2 bases, the J end lost 4 bases, and 9 bases lay between the germline ends. The CDR3 loop reads CASSLQGRYEQYV. CDR3 coding DNA: TGTGCCAGCAGCTTACAGGGGAGGTACGAGCAGTACGTC.

This clonotype was found many times. The DNA of the CDR3 is TGTGCCAGCAGTTATCGGACTCCGCTTGTTTTCTTC. Encoded protein: CASSYRTPLVFF. This chain uses TRBV6-6 with TRBJ2-1; perhaps TRBD2 as D (5 bases). In germline, CDR1 is MNHNY, CDR2 SVGAGI (reference sequence). Trimming left V 3 bases short and J 16 bases short, with 16 bases between. The CDR3 sequence is 12 residues long.

In its sample, this clonotype was seen many times. V gene TRBV12-3 or TRBV12-4 combines with J gene TRBJ2-3, with 7 nucleotides matching TRBD1. Trimming at V came to 9 bases and at J to 9 bases, leaving 6 bases not matched to a gene. The CDR3 is made up of 11 amino acids. CDR3 coding DNA: TGTGCCAGTTGGATCAGGGGGACGCAGTATTTT. It yields the protein CASWIRGTQYF.

This clonotype was picked up a small number of times. A junction end diverges from the germline sequence, so it may reflect a read error. V is TRBV29-1 and J is TRBJ2-1; D is possibly TRBD2 (6 bases). Germline V gives CDR1 SQVTM, CDR2 ANQGSEA. The CDR3 totals 13 residues. The CDR3 loop reads CRVVGSSYNEQFF. The CDR3 coding sequence is TGCAGAGTTGTCGGGAGCTCCTACAATGAGCAGTTCTTC.

This clonotype has ten or more counts. The genes are TRBV24-1 and TRBJ2-3; 7 bases agree with TRBD2. The CDR3 is 16 residues long. In germline, CDR1 is KGHDR, CDR2 SFDVKD. Trimming at V came to 3 bases and at J to 1 base, leaving 6 bases not matched to a gene. CDR3 in amino acids: CATSDATSAGTDTQYF. The CDR3 DNA sequence: TGTGCCACCAGTGATGCAACTAGCGCTGGCACAGATACGCAGTATTTT.

This clonotype came up many times. The rearrangement uses TRBV6-5 and TRBJ2-7, with a tentative D call TRBD2 (6 bases). The length of the CDR3 is 15 residues. The V gene lost 0 bases and the J gene lost 3 bases, with 12 bases spanning the gap. Germline V lookup: CDR1 MNHEY, CDR2 SVGAGI. DNA of the CDR3: TGTGCCAGCAGTTACTCGTGGCGGGGCCACTACGAGCAGTACTTC. It yields the protein CASSYSWRGHYEQYF.

This sequence joins TRBV20-1 and TRBJ1-2, with 7 bases matching TRBD1. This CDR3 is 12 amino acids long. V lost 7 bases and J lost 2; bases outside the gene matches: 4. The germline V gene encodes CDR1 DFQATT and CDR2 SNEGSKA (reference sequence). DNA for the CDR3: TGCAGTGAAGTACAGGGGAACTATGGCTACACCTTC. Translation gives CSEVQGNYGYTF.

This clonotype has a count of ten or more. This chain joins TRBV28 and TRBJ2-5; D remains ambiguous. CDR1 MDHEN and CDR2 SYDVKM come from the germline V gene. Trimming left V 1 base short and J 5 bases short, with 8 bases between. This CDR3 spans 13 amino acids. The CDR3 is CASSLLRTETQYF. CDR3 bases: TGTGCCAGCAGTTTATTACGTACTGAGACCCAGTACTTC.

In its sample, this clonotype was seen many times. The chain combines TRBV7-9 with TRBJ1-1; no definite D call. Germline V lookup: CDR1 SEHNR, CDR2 FQNEAQ (reference sequence). V shed 3 bases and J shed 6 bases, with 14 bases lying between them. This CDR3 spans 14 amino acids. In DNA form, the CDR3 reads TGTGCCAGCAGCTTGGTTTTTTCCGTCGCTGAAGCTTTCTTT. Its protein product is CASSLVFSVAEAFF.

The chain couples TRBV4-3 to TRBJ2-1; no reliable D call. Germline V gene data show CDR1 as LGHNA and CDR2 as YSLEER. The length of the CDR3 is 15 residues. V lost 4 bases and J 2 bases, leaving 12 bases between the germline ends. The CDR3 loop reads CASSPLVDTYNEQFF. Here the CDR3 DNA reads TGCGCCAGCAGCCCTCTCGTCGACACCTACAATGAGCAGTTCTTC.

In its sample, this clonotype was seen many times. The J gene is TRBJ2-3, the V gene TRBV28; maybe TRBD1 (6 bases). The CDR3 loop spans 15 amino acids. CDR1 and CDR2 (germline): MDHEN, SYDVKM. The ends were cut back, 4 bases at V and 0 bases at J, with 11 bases in the middle. The chain's CDR3 is CASSSRQDSTDTQYF. The DNA of the CDR3 is TGTGCCAGCAGTTCAAGACAGGATAGCACAGATACGCAGTATTTT. Based on the CDR3 plus reference TRBV28 and TRBJ2-3, the full variable domain is DVKVTQSSRYLVKRTGEKVFLECVQDMDHENMFWYRQDPGLGLRLIYFSYDVKMKEKGDIPEGYSVSREKKERFSLILESASTNQTSMYLCASSSRQDSTDTQYFGPGTRLTVL.

This clonotype showed up many times. CDR3 DNA: TGTGCCACCAGCAGGGTGGACCGTACGGGGAATGAGCAGTTCTTC. Translated: CATSRVDRTGNEQFF. The chain combines TRBV15 with TRBJ2-1; D perhaps matches TRBD2 (5 bases). Germline V gene lookup returns CDR1 LNHNV and CDR2 YYDKDF (reference sequence). The length of the CDR3 is 15 residues. V lost 3 bases and J lost 7, with 16 bases in between.

The V and J genes are TRBV27 and TRBJ2-5; the match to TRBD1 covers 8 bases. The V gene end was trimmed by 1 base and the J gene end by 2 bases; junction bases not matched to a gene: 6. The CDR3 is 16 residues long. Germline CDR1 and CDR2: MNHEY and SMNVEV (reference sequence). The DNA of the CDR3 is TGTGCCAGCAGTTTATTCAGGGGGCGAGAACAAGAGACCCAGTACTTC. It specifies CASSLFRGREQETQYF.

The V call is TRBV9, the J call TRBJ2-1; 9 bases match TRBD1. The germline gives CDR1 SGDLS, CDR2 YYNGEE. The V and J ends lost 5 bases and 7 bases, in that order; junction bases with no gene match: 7. The CDR3 has 14 residues. The CDR3 loop is CASSNRGPGNEQFF. CDR3 DNA: TGTGCCAGCAGTAACAGGGGGCCTGGAAATGAGCAGTTCTTC.

This clonotype was counted ten times or more. This sequence joins TRBV29-1 and TRBJ1-2; possible D gene TRBD1, 5 bases. CDR3 length: 16 residues. The germline V gene has CDR1 SQVTM and CDR2 ANQGSEA. The V gene lost 3 bases and the J gene lost 8 bases, with 25 bases spanning the gap. CDR3 DNA: TGCAGCGTTGACGAAGGTGCGGGACTACTAAGGAGGGGCTACACCTTC. Its protein is CSVDEGAGLLRRGYTF.

In this sample, this clonotype turned up many times. The chain has TRBV3-1 and TRBJ2-1; the D gene is possibly TRBD1 (6 bases). Germline CDR1 is LGHDT and CDR2 is YNNKEL (reference sequence). Trimming took off 5 bases at V and 3 bases at J, with 17 bases between the two ends. This CDR3 has 16 residues. The CDR3 nucleotides are TGTGCCAGCAGCGGTATCTCAGGGGCATACTACAATGAGCAGTTCTTC. This encodes CASSGISGAYYNEQFF.

This clonotype was counted many times. This chain's CDR3 is CASSLSRGGFISDTQYF. CDR3 coding DNA: TGTGCCAGCAGTTTATCAAGGGGGGGCTTTATTTCAGATACGCAGTATTTT. The chain carries TRBV28 and TRBJ2-3, with D perhaps matching TRBD2 (7 bases). Germline V gene data show CDR1 as MDHEN and CDR2 as SYDVKM. V lost 1 base to trimming and J lost 4 bases, with 18 bases between them. This CDR3 is 17 amino acids long.

This clonotype was picked up many times. The genes are TRBV25-1 and TRBJ2-7; maybe TRBD2 (6 bases). The length of the CDR3 is 12 residues. Per the germline V gene, CDR1 is MGHDK and CDR2 is SYGVNS. With 0 bases removed from V and 11 bases from J, the gap between germline ends came to 11 bases. For the CDR3, the DNA is TGTGCCAGCAGTGAATATGGGGGGAGAAAGTACTTC. Translated, it gives CASSEYGGRKYF.

This clonotype was recorded many times. This rearrangement joins TRBV7-2 to TRBJ1-2; perhaps TRBD1 as D (6 bases). The CDR3 is 12 amino acids. V lost 8 bases and J lost 4, with 11 bases in between. Germline V CDR1 and CDR2: SGHTA, FQGNSA. The CDR3 coding sequence is TGTGCCAGCCAATTGGACAGCTATGGCTACACCTTC. This encodes CASQLDSYGYTF. Complete variable domain (other parts from reference TRBV7-2 and TRBJ1-2): GAGVSQSPSNKVTEKGKDVELRCDPISGHTALYWYRQSLGQGLEFLIYFQGNSAPDKSGLPSDRFSAERTGGSVSTLTIQRTQQEDSAVYLCASQLDSYGYTFGSGTRLTVV.

The chain combines TRBV20-1 with TRBJ1-2, with 7 bases that match TRBD1. Germline values: CDR1 DFQATT, CDR2 SNEGSKA (reference sequence). The CDR3 has 13 residues. The V segment lost 5 bases and the J segment 6 bases; nucleotides outside the gene matches: 9. In DNA, the CDR3 is TGCAGTGCTTCGAAGGACAGGATCCATGGCTACACCTTC. The encoded protein is CSASKDRIHGYTF.

The table lists this clonotype with a few counts. The chain has TRBV11-2 and TRBJ2-5, with 12 bases matching TRBD2. The germline V gene has CDR1 SGHAT and CDR2 FQNNGV. This CDR3 region has 16 residues. The V gene end was trimmed by 3 bases and the J gene end by 4 bases; junction bases not matched to a gene: 6. The CDR3 spells CASSFLLAGGRETQYF. The DNA of the CDR3 is TGTGCCAGCAGCTTCCTACTAGCGGGGGGCCGAGAGACCCAGTACTTC. The full variable domain, its missing parts supplied by reference TRBV11-2 and TRBJ2-5, is EAGVAQSPRYKIIEKRQSVAFWCNPISGHATLYWYQQILGQGPKLLIQFQNNGVVDDSQLPKDRFSAERLKGVDSTLKIQPAKLEDSAVYLCASSFLLAGGRETQYFGPGTRLLVL.

The genes are TRBV15 and TRBJ2-2; D remains unclear. Germline V gives CDR1 LNHNV, CDR2 YYDKDF (reference sequence). Trimming cost V 0 bases and J 6 bases, with 5 bases left between them. The CDR3 is made up of 13 amino acids. In nucleotides, the CDR3 is TGTGCCACCAGCAGAGATCTTTCCGGGGAGCTGTTTTTT. Protein product: CATSRDLSGELFF.

This clonotype appeared many times. The chain is built from TRBV24-1 and TRBJ2-3; D tentatively fits TRBD1 or TRBD2 (5 bases each). V was cut by 1 base and J by 6 bases, with 13 bases left in between. Germline V gives CDR1 KGHDR, CDR2 SFDVKD. This CDR3 region has 15 residues. The CDR3 DNA follows: TGTGCCACCAGTGATTTCCCCGGGGCGTCGGATACGCAGTATTTT. It is translated as CATSDFPGASDTQYF.